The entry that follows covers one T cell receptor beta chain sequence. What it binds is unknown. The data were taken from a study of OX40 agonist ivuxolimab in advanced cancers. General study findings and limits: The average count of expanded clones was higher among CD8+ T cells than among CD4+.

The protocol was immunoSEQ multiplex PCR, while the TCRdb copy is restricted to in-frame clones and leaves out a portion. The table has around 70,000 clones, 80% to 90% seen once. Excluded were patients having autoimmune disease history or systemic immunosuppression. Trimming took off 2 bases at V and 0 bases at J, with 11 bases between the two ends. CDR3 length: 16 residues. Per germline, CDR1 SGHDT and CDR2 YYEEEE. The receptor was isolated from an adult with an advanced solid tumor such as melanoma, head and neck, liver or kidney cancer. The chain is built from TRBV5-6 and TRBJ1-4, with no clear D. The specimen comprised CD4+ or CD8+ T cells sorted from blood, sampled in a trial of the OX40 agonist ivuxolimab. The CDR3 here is CASSFTFDATNEKLFF. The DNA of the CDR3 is TGTGCCAGCAGCTTTACTTTCGACGCAACTAATGAAAAACTGTTTTTT.